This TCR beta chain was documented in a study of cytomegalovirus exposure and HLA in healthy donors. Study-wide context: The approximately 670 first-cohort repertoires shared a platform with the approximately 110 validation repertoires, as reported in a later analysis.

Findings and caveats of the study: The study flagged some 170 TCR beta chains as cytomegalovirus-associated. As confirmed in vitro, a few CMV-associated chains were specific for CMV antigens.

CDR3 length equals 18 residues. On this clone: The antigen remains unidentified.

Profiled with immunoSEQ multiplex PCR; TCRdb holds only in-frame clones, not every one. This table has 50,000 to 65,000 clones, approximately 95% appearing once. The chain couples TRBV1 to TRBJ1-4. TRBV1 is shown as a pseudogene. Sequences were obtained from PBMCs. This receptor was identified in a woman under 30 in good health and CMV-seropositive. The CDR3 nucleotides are TGCACCAGCAGCCAACCCGGGGAATCAGTTGGAACTAATGAAAAACTGTTTTTT. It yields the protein CTSSQPGESVGTNEKLFF.